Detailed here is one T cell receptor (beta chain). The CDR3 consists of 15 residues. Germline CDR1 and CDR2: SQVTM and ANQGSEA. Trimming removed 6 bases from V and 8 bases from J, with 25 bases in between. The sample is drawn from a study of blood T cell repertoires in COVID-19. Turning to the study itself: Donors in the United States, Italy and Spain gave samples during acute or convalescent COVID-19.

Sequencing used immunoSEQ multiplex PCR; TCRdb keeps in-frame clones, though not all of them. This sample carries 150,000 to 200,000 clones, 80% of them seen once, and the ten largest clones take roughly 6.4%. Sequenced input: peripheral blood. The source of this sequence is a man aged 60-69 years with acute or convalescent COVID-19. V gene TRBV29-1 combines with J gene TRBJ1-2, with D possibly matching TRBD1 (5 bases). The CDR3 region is CSVSPTPGGDGGYTF. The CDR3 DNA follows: TGCAGCGTCTCCCCCACCCCCGGGGGGGATGGAGGCTACACCTTC.